The present T cell receptor (beta chain) was sequenced within a study of shared clonotypes between healthy human individuals. Whole-study context: Per donor, CD8 memory used one plate, CD8 naive used two, CD4 memory used three and CD4 naive used three.

TCRdb's copy holds only in-frame clones and misses some; the assay was immunoSEQ multiplex PCR. The data hold about 710,000 clones, with 72% observed a single time. V was pared by 2 bases and J by 4 bases, with 11 bases of the junction left unmatched. There are 16 residues in the CDR3. Germline CDR1 and CDR2: SGDLS and YYNGEE. Everyone who donated was a Caucasian adult who lived in Nashville, Tennessee. The rearrangement joins TRBV9 to TRBJ2-7, with 8 bases identical to TRBD2. Sequences were obtained from memory CD4+ T cells sorted from blood. Subset noted: CD45RA-negative fraction. This clonotype originated in a woman aged 25 to 39 in good health. The CDR3 protein is CASSVQAGDPSYEQYF. As DNA, the CDR3 is TGTGCCAGCAGCGTGCAAGCGGGAGATCCCTCATACGAGCAGTACTTC.